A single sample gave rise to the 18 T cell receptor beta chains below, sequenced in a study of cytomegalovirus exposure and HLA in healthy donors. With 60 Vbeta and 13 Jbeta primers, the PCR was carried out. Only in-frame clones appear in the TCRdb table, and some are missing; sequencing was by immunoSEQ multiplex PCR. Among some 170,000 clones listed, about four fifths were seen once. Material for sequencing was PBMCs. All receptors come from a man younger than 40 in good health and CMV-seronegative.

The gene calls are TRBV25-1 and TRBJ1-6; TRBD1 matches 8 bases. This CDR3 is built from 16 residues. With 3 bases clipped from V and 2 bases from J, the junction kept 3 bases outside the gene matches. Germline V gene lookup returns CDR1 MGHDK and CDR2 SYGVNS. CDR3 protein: CASSDPGGPYNSPLHF. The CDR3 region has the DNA TGTGCCAGCAGTGATCCAGGGGGCCCCTATAATTCACCCCTCCACTTT.

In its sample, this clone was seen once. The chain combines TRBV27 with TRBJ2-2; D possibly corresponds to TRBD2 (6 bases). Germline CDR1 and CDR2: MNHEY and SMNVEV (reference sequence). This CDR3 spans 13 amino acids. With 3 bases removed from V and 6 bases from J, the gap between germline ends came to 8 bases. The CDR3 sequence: CASSFGGPGELFF. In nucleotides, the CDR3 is TGTGCCAGCAGTTTCGGGGGTCCCGGGGAGCTGTTTTTT.

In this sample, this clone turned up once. The CDR3 region is CASSFSNKQFF. The CDR3, as DNA: TGTGCCAGCAGCTTCTCCAACAAGCAGTTCTTC. The V and J genes are TRBV5-6 and TRBJ2-1; no reliable D call. Trimming removed 2 bases at V and 11 bases at J, with 8 bases between. CDR1 and CDR2 from the germline V gene are SGHDT and YYEEEE. This CDR3 has 11 residues.

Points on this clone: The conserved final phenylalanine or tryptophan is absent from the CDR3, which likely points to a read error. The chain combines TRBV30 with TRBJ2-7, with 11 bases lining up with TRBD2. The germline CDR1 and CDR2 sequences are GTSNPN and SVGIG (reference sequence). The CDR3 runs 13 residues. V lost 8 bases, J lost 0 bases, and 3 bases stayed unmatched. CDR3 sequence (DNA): TGTGCCCTGGGACTAGCGGCCTCCTACGAGCAGTACCTC. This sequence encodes CALGLAASYEQYL.

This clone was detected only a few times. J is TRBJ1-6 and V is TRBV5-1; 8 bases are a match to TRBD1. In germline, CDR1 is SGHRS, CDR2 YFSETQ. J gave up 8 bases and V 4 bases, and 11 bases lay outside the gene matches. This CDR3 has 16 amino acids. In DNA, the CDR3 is TGCGCCAGCAGCCCTGGACAGGGAACCAGGGATTCACCCCTCCACTTT. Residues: CASSPGQGTRDSPLHF.

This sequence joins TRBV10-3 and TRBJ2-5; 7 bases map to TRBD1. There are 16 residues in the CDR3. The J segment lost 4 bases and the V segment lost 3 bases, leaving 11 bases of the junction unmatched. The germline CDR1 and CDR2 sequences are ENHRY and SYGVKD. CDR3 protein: CAISEDVTGVRETQYF. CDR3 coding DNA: TGTGCCATCAGTGAAGATGTAACAGGGGTTCGAGAGACCCAGTACTTC.

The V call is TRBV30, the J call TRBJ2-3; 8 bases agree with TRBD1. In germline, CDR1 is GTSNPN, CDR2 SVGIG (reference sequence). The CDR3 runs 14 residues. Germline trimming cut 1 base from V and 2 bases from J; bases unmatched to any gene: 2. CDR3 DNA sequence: TGTGCCTGGAGTGCCAGGGGGCTCACAGATACGCAGTATTTT. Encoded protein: CAWSARGLTDTQYF.

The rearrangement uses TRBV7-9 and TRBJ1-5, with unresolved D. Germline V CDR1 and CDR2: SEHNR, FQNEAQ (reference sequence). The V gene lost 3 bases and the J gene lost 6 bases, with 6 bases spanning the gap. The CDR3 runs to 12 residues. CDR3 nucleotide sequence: TGTGCCAGCAGCTTCCCTTTTCAGCCCCAGCATTTT. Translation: CASSFPFQPQHF.

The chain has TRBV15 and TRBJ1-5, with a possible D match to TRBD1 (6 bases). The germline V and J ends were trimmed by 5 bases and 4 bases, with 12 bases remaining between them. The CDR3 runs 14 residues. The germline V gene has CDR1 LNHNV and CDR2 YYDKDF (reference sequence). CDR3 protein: CATSRTAANQPQHF. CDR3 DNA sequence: TGTGCCACCAGCCGGACAGCGGCGAATCAGCCCCAGCATTTT.

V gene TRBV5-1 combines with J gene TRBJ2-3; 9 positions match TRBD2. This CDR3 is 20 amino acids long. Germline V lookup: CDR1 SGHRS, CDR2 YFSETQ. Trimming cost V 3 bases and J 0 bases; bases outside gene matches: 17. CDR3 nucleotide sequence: TGCGCCAGCAGCTCCACTCGGGTTAGCGGGGGTATCTCTAGCACAGATACGCAGTATTTT. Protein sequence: CASSSTRVSGGISSTDTQYF.

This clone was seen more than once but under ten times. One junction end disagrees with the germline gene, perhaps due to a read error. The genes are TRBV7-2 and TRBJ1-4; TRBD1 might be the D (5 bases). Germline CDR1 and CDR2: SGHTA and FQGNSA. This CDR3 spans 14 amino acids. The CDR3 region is CASSLAGGGKSYVF. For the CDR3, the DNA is TGTGCCAGCAGCTTAGCGGGGGGGGGAAAGAGTTATGTTTTT.

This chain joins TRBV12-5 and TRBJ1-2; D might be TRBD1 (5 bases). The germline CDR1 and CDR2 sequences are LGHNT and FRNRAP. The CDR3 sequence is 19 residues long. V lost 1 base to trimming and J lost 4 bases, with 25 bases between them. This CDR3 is CASGLALGRGAMSSYGYTF. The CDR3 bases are TGTGCTAGTGGTTTGGCTCTCGGGAGGGGCGCGATGTCTTCCTATGGCTACACCTTC.

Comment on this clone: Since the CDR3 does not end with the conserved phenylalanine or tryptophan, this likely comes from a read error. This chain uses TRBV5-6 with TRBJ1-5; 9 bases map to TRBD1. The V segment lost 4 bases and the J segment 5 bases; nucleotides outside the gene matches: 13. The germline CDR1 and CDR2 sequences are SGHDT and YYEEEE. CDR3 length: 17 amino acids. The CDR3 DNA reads TGTGCCAGCAGCGGGGACAGGGACCCCCCCCCATATCAGCCCCAGCATCTT. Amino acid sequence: CASSGDRDPPPYQPQHL.

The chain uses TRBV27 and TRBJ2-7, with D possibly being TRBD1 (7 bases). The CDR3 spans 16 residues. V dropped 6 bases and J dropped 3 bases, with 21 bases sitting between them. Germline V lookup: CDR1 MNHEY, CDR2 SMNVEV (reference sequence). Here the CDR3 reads CASSPGGRPLFYEQYF. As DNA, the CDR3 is TGTGCCAGCAGCCCAGGGGGGCGGCCCTTATTCTACGAGCAGTACTTC.

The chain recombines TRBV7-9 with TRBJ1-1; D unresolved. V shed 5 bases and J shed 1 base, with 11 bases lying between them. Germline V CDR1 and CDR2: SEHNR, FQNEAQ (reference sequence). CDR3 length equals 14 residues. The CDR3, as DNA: TGTGCCAGCAGCCCGCCCCTAGGGAACACTGAAGCTTTCTTT. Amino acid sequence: CASSPPLGNTEAFF. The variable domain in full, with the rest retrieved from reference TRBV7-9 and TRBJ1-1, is DTGVSQNPRHKITKRGQNVTFRCDPISEHNRLYWYRQTLGQGPEFLTYFQNEAQLEKSRLLSDRFSAERPKGSFSTLEIQRTEQGDSAMYLCASSPPLGNTEAFFGQGTRLTVV.

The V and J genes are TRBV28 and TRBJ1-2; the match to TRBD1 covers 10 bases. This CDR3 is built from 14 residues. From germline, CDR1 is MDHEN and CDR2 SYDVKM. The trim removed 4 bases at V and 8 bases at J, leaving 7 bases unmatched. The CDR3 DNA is TGTGCCAGCAGTTCGCCGGGACAGGGGAGAGGCTACACCTTC. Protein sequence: CASSSPGQGRGYTF.

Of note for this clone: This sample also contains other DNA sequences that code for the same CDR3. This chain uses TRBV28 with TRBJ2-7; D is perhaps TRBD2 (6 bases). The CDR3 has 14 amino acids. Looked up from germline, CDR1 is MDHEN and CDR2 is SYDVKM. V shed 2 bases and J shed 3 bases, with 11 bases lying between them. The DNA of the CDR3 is TGTGCCAGCAGTTTAGCGGGGCAGGGCTACGAGCAGTACTTC. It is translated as CASSLAGQGYEQYF.

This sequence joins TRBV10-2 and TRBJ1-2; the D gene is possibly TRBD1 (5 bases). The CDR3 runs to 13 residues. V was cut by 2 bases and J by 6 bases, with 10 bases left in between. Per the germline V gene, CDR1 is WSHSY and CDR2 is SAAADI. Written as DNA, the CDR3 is TGCGCCAGCAGTGAGGACAGAATCCATGGCTACACCTTC. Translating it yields CASSEDRIHGYTF.